One sample yielded the 17 T cell receptor beta chains listed below, sequenced in a study of blood T cell repertoires in COVID-19. Some clones are missing from TCRdb's copy, which holds only in-frame ones; the method was immunoSEQ multiplex PCR. The sample includes about 160,000 clones, roughly 85% of them seen just once. The source material was peripheral blood. These receptors were collected from a human donor with acute or convalescent COVID-19. The donor label of this sample is uncertain.

This chain connects TRBV3-1 (or the pseudogene TRBV3-2) to TRBJ1-1; no firm D call. The length of the CDR3 is 14 residues. CDR1 and CDR2 from the germline V gene are LGHDT and YNNKEL (reference sequence). The V end was cut by 4 bases, the J end by 6 bases, with 15 bases between. The CDR3 loop reads CASSLKSRTPEAFF. The DNA for the CDR3 is TGTGCCAGCAGCCTCAAGTCACGAACACCTGAAGCTTTCTTT.

The rearrangement joins TRBV24-1 to TRBJ2-2; D ambiguous. This CDR3 region has 15 residues. Trimming shortened V by 0 bases and J by 2 bases, and 6 bases separated the two germline ends. The germline V gene has CDR1 KGHDR and CDR2 SFDVKD. Here the CDR3 reads CATSDLDLNTGELFF. The CDR3 nucleotides are TGTGCCACCAGTGATTTGGACTTAAACACCGGGGAGCTGTTTTTT.

This chain links TRBV5-1 with TRBJ2-5; D remains unclear. The CDR3 is 12 amino acids. With 2 bases removed from V and 1 base from J, the gap between germline ends came to 3 bases. The V gene's germline CDR1 is SGHRS and CDR2 YFSETQ. In nucleotides, the CDR3 is TGCGCCAGCAGCTTCTCCCAAGAGACCCAGTACTTC. Translating it yields CASSFSQETQYF.

The genes are TRBV4-2 and TRBJ2-2; 12 positions match TRBD2. V lost 0 bases, J lost 8 bases, and 7 bases stayed unmatched. In germline, CDR1 is LGHNA, CDR2 YNFKEQ. The CDR3 covers 17 residues. CDR3 nucleotides: TGTGCCAGCAGCCAAGAACTAGCGGGGGGCCCTGCTGGGGAGCTGTTTTTT. Protein product: CASSQELAGGPAGELFF.

This clone has just one count. The V and J genes are TRBV19 and TRBJ1-2; D uncertain. The CDR3 consists of 13 residues. Between the trimmed V and J ends, which lost 3 bases and 4 bases, there was a span of 9 bases. CDR1 and CDR2 from the germline V gene are LNHDA and SQIVND (reference sequence). CDR3 DNA sequence: TGTGCCAGTAGTATCCTGACGGGCTATGGCTACACCTTC. Its translation: CASSILTGYGYTF. Based on the CDR3 plus reference TRBV19 and TRBJ1-2, the full variable domain is DGGITQSPKYLFRKEGQNVTLSCEQNLNHDAMYWYRQDPGQGLRLIYYSQIVNDFQKGDIAEGYSVSREKKESFPLTVTSAQKNPTAFYLCASSILTGYGYTFGSGTRLTVV.

The chain employs TRBV27 and TRBJ1-2, with 8 bases aligning to TRBD1. Germline V gene data show CDR1 as MNHEY and CDR2 as SMNVEV (reference sequence). V gave up 4 bases and J gave up 3 bases; unmatched junction bases: 7. This CDR3 contains 15 residues. As DNA, the CDR3 is TGTGCCAGCAGTTCGCCGACAGGGGTCGACTATGGCTACACCTTC. Its translation is CASSSPTGVDYGYTF.

This sequence joins TRBV7-8 and TRBJ1-3; D is perhaps TRBD1 (5 bases). V was cut by 5 bases and J by 4 bases, with 12 bases left in between. CDR3 length equals 14 residues. Germline V gene data show CDR1 as SGHVS and CDR2 as FQNEAQ. CDR3 nucleotides: TGTGCCAGCAGCACGGACATGTCCGGAAACACCATATATTTT. Translating gives CASSTDMSGNTIYF. Full variable domain (remainder filled in from reference TRBV7-8 and TRBJ1-3): GAGVSQSPRYKVAKRGQDVALRCDPISGHVSLFWYQQALGQGPEFLTYFQNEAQLDKSGLPSDRFFAERPEGSVSTLKIQRTQQEDSAVYLCASSTDMSGNTIYFGEGSWLTVV.

The gene calls are TRBV25-1 and TRBJ1-1; D possibly corresponds to TRBD1 (6 bases). V shed 4 bases and J shed 1 base, with 10 bases lying between them. The germline V gene encodes CDR1 MGHDK and CDR2 SYGVNS. The CDR3 is 14 residues long. DNA of the CDR3: TGTGCCAGCAGTGGCAGGGGACAGAACACTGAAGCTTTCTTT. Protein product: CASSGRGQNTEAFF. The full variable domain, its missing parts supplied by reference TRBV25-1 and TRBJ1-1, is EADIYQTPRYLVIGTGKKITLECSQTMGHDKMYWYQQDPGMELHLIHYSYGVNSTEKGDLSSESTVSRIRTEHFPLTLESARPSHTSQYLCASSGRGQNTEAFFGQGTRLTVV.

The V gene is TRBV19, the J gene TRBJ2-7, with D possibly matching TRBD1 (5 bases). Trimming stripped 0 bases from V and 2 bases from J, with 11 bases between. This CDR3 spans 15 amino acids. Germline values: CDR1 LNHDA, CDR2 SQIVND (reference sequence). The CDR3: CASSIETVGTYEQYF. The CDR3 region has the DNA TGTGCCAGTAGTATAGAGACAGTAGGAACCTACGAGCAGTACTTC.

The chain links TRBV5-1 to TRBJ1-2; tentative D call: TRBD1 (6 bases). This CDR3 is built from 14 residues. Per the germline V gene, CDR1 is SGHRS and CDR2 is YFSETQ. Trimming left V 7 bases short and J 3 bases short, with 16 bases between. The CDR3 protein is CASSFTGLDYGYTF. The CDR3, as DNA: TGCGCCAGCTCGTTTACAGGGTTAGACTATGGCTACACCTTC.

This chain links TRBV29-1 with TRBJ1-6, with a tentative D call TRBD1 (6 bases). This CDR3 spans 14 amino acids. Trimming removed 4 bases from V and 8 bases from J, with 15 bases in between. Per germline, CDR1 SQVTM and CDR2 ANQGSEA. The CDR3 DNA sequence: TGCAGCGTTGCAACAGGGACCGACTATTCACCCCTCCACTTT. This translates into CSVATGTDYSPLHF.

This clone was detected a few times. This rearrangement joins TRBV18 to TRBJ1-6; 7 bases match TRBD1. The CDR3 length is 15 residues. J gave up 7 bases and V 4 bases, and 7 bases lay outside the gene matches. The germline V gene has CDR1 KGHSH and CDR2 LQKENI. The CDR3 sequence is CASSRGGGDNSPLHF. CDR3 DNA: TGTGCCAGCTCACGAGGAGGGGGCGACAATTCACCCCTCCACTTT.

DNA of the CDR3: TGTGCCAGCAGCTTAGGGACAGGGAATGGGCTGGGTCAGCCCCAGCATTTT. It specifies CASSLGTGNGLGQPQHF. V usage is TRBV7-2 and J usage is TRBJ1-5; TRBD1 agrees at 8 bases. J was trimmed by 6 bases and V by 1 base; bases with no gene match: 11. Germline-derived CDR1 and CDR2 are SGHTA and FQGNSA. There are 17 residues in the CDR3.

This clone was picked up one time. The chain combines TRBV4-3 with TRBJ2-7; D is perhaps TRBD1 (6 bases). The CDR3 length is 13 residues. Trimming cost V 0 bases and J 7 bases, with 10 bases left between them. Germline assignment: CDR1 LGHNA and CDR2 YSLEER. DNA of the CDR3: TGCGCCAGCAGCCAAGATCAGGGGTATGAGCAGTACTTC. Amino acids: CASSQDQGYEQYF.

V is TRBV2 and J is TRBJ2-7, with D possibly matching TRBD1 (6 bases). There are 16 residues in the CDR3. Per germline, CDR1 SNHLY and CDR2 FYNNEI. With 6 bases removed from V and 3 bases from J, the gap between germline ends came to 21 bases. The CDR3 is CASSPGADRTIYEQYF. CDR3 DNA sequence: TGTGCCAGCAGCCCAGGGGCGGACAGAACCATCTACGAGCAGTACTTC.

This rearrangement joins TRBV6-5 to TRBJ2-7; D possibly corresponds to TRBD1 (6 bases). CDR3 length: 11 amino acids. Trimming left V 6 bases short and J 4 bases short, with 7 bases between. Per the germline V gene, CDR1 is MNHEY and CDR2 is SVGAGI. CDR3 bases: TGTGCCAGCAGACAGGGATACGAGCAGTACTTC. Amino acid sequence: CASRQGYEQYF.

This CDR3 reads CASSPGTWLGSPDSYEQYF. DNA for the CDR3: TGTGCCAGCAGCCCCGGGACTTGGTTAGGGTCTCCCGACTCCTACGAGCAGTACTTC. The V and J genes are TRBV7-7 and TRBJ2-7, with D perhaps TRBD2 (6 bases). The CDR3 consists of 19 residues. From germline, CDR1 is SSHAT and CDR2 FNYEAQ (reference sequence). V gave up 5 bases and J gave up 0 bases, with 26 bases separating them.